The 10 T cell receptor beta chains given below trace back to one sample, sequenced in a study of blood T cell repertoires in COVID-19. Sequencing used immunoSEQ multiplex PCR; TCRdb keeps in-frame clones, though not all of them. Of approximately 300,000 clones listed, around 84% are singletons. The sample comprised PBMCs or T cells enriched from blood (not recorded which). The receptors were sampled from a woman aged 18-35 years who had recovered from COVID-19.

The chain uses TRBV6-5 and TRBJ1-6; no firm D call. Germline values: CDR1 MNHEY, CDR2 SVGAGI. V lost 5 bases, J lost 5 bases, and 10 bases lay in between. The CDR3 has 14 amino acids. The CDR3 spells CASSNWPDNSPLHF. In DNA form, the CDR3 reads TGTGCCAGCAGTAATTGGCCAGATAATTCACCCCTCCACTTT.

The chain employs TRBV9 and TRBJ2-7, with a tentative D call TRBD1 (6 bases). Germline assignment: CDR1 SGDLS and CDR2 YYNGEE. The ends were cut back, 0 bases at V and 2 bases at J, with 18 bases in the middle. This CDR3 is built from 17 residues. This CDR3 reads CASSVGLNRDTPYEQYF. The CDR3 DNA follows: TGTGCCAGCAGCGTAGGCCTCAATCGGGACACACCCTACGAGCAGTACTTC.

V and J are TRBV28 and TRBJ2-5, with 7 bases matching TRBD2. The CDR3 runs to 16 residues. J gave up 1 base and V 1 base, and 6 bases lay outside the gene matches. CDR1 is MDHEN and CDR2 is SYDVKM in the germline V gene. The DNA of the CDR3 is TGTGCCAGCAGTTTATTTAACAGCGGGGCCCAAGAGACCCAGTACTTC. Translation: CASSLFNSGAQETQYF.

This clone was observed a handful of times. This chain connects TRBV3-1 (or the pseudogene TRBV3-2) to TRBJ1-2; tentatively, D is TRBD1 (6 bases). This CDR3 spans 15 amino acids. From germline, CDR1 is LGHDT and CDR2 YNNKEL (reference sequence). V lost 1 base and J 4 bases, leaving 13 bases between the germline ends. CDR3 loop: CASSQVWGGSYGYTF. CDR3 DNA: TGTGCCAGCAGCCAAGTATGGGGGGGCTCCTATGGCTACACCTTC.

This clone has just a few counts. Here the CDR3 reads CASSQEAGNSPLHF. Here the CDR3 DNA reads TGTGCCAGCAGCCAAGAAGCGGGTAATTCACCCCTCCACTTT. This chain connects TRBV3-1 (or the pseudogene TRBV3-2) to TRBJ1-6; D call uncertain. Trimming shortened V by 0 bases and J by 6 bases, and 6 bases separated the two germline ends. CDR3 length equals 14 residues. In germline, CDR1 is LGHDT, CDR2 YNNKEL (reference sequence).

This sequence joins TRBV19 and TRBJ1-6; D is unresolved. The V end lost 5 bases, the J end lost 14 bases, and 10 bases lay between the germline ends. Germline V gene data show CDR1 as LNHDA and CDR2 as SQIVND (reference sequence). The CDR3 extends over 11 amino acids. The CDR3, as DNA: TGTGCCAGTAGTCTTCTAGGAACCCTCCACTTT. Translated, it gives CASSLLGTLHF.

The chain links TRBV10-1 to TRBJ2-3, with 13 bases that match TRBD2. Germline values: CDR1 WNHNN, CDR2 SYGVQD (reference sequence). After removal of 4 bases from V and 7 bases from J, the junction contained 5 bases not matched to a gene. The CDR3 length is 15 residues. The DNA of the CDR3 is TGCGCCAGCAGTGGGGGACTAGCGGGACAAAATACGCAGTATTTT. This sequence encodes CASSGGLAGQNTQYF.

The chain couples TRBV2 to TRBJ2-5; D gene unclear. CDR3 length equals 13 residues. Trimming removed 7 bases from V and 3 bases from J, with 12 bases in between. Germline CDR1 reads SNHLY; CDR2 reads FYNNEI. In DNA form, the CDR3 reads TGTGCCAGCAAAGTCGGAGTAAAAGAGACCCAGTACTTC. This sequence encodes CASKVGVKETQYF.

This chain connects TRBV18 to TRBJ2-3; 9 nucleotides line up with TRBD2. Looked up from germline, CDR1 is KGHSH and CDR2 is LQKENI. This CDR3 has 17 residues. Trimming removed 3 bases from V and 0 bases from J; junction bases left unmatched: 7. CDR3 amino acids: CASSPGGGALSTDTQYF. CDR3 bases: TGTGCCAGCTCACCCGGCGGGGGGGCCCTTAGCACAGATACGCAGTATTTT.

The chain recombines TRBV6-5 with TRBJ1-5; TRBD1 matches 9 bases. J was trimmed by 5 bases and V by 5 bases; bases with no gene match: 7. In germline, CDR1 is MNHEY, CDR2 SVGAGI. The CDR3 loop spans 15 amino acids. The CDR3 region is CASSPPGQGYQPQHF. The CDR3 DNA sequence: TGTGCCAGCAGTCCTCCGGGACAGGGCTATCAGCCCCAGCATTTT.